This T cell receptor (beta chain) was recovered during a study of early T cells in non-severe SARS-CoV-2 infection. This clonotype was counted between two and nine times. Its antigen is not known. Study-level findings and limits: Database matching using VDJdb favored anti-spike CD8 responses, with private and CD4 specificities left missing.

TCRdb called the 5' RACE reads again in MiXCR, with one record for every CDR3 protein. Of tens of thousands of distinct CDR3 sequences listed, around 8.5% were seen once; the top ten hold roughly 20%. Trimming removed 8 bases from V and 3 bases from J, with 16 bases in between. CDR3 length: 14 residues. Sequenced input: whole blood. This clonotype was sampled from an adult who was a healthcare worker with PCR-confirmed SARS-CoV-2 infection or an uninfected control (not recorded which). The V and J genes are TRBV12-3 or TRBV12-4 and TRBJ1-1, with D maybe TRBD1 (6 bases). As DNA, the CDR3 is TGTGCCAGCCGCCCCTCAGGGGAGGACACTGAAGCTTTCTTT. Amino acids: CASRPSGEDTEAFF.